The T cell receptor beta chain described here comes from a study of early T cells in non-severe SARS-CoV-2 infection. Overall study context: With bulk RNA from unsorted whole blood as input, sequencing yielded unpaired chains.

V gave up 0 bases and J gave up 4 bases; unmatched junction bases: 3. There are 15 residues in the CDR3. The germline V gene has CDR1 SGHNT and CDR2 YYREEE (reference sequence). In this sample, this clonotype turned up many times. The library protocol tagged individual cDNA molecules with unique molecular identifiers. From the 5' RACE reads, TCRdb called clonotypes with MiXCR, one entry per CDR3 protein. This table holds tens of thousands of distinct CDR3 sequences, over 3% found once. The clonotype was recovered from an adult who was a healthcare worker with PCR-confirmed SARS-CoV-2 infection or an uninfected control (not recorded which). The genes are TRBV5-4 and TRBJ2-3, with 9 bases matching TRBD2. The specimen was whole blood. In DNA form, the CDR3 reads TGTGCCAGCAGCTTGGGTCTAGCGGGATCAGATACGCAGTATTTT. Its translation is CASSLGLAGSDTQYF.